The entry below gives a single TCR beta chain sequence along with its context. The V end lost 1 base, the J end lost 5 bases, and 14 bases lay between the germline ends. CDR3 size: 15 residues. Germline CDR1 is MGHRA and CDR2 is YSYEKL. The assay was immunoSEQ multiplex PCR, and TCRdb's table has in-frame clones only and misses some. The table shows roughly 230,000 clones, with around four fifths occurring only once. This sample is drawn from a study of blood T cell repertoires in COVID-19. Study overall: The United States, Italy and Spain provided the acute and convalescent COVID-19 samples.

The receptor was derived from a woman between 55 and 75 years old with active or convalescent COVID-19. Input material: peripheral blood. The chain joins TRBV4-1 to TRBJ1-2; possibly TRBD1 for D (5 bases). The CDR3 nucleotides are TGCGCCAGCAGCCAAGTAGGGGTTACATTATATGGCTACACCTTC. Its protein is CASSQVGVTLYGYTF.